This record covers a single T cell receptor beta chain. The antigen is not known. The time point denotes: patch test 2, 6 weeks after DPC sensitization. Sample treatment: therapeutic diphenylcyclopropenone sensitization with weekly scalp DPC. Unique molecular identifiers were attached to individual cDNA molecules during library preparation. TCRdb itself ran the RACE reads through MiXCR, one entry per CDR3 protein. There are approximately 97,000 distinct CDR3 sequences in the sample; about an eighth occur only once, and roughly 3.1% lies in the top ten. Germline loops: CDR1 MNHEY, CDR2 SVGAGI. The V gene lost 8 bases and the J gene lost 4 bases, with 17 bases spanning the gap. This CDR3 region has 14 residues. The sample originates from a study of human T cells and chemical hapten exposure. Study as a whole: Per-sample variation in TCR yield stemmed mainly from small pooled library volume differences.

Study-wide results and limits: Counts of TCRs above 1 in 1000 frequency stayed unchanged with DPC sensitization.

The chain links TRBV6-5 to TRBJ2-5, with D possibly being TRBD2 (6 bases). The clonotype was recovered from a woman aged 40-49 years with alopecia areata. Some clones in this sample may be carry-over from other donors' samples. The sequences come from whole blood, collected in connection with sensitization to the hapten diphenylcyclopropenone (DPC). The CDR3 DNA follows: TGTGCCAGCCGTGGCGGGGCGAAGAGAGAGACCCAGTACTTC. Its translation is CASRGGAKRETQYF.